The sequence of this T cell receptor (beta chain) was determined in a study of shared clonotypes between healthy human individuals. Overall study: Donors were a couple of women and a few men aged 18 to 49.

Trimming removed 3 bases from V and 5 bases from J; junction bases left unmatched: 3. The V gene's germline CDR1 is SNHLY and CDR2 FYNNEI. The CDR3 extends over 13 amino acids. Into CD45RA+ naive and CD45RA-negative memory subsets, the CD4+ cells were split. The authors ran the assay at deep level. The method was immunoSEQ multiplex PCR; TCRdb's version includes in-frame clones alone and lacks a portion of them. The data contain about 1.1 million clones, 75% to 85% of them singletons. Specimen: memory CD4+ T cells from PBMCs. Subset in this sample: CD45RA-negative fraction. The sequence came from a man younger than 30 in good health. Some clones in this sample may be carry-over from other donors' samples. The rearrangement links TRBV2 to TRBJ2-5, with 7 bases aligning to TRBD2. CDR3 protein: CASSDLAGETQYF. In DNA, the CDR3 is TGTGCCAGCAGTGATTTAGCGGGCGAGACCCAGTACTTC.